This passage covers 15 T cell receptor beta chains from one sample sequenced in a study of T cells after yellow fever vaccination. MiXCR, applied by TCRdb to the 5' RACE reads, yields one record per CDR3 protein. Of around 600,000 distinct CDR3 sequences listed, roughly 12% are singletons. Sample: PBMCs, taken on the day of the yellow fever booster vaccination. The origin of the receptors is a man aged 25 to 40 who received the YFV17D yellow fever vaccine.

This clonotype appeared a few times. This chain uses TRBV9 with TRBJ2-5; 12 nucleotides align to TRBD2. The junction had 1 base not matched to a gene; V was cut back by 0 bases and J by 1 base. The germline V gene has CDR1 SGDLS and CDR2 YYNGEE. The CDR3 length is 16 residues. Here the CDR3 reads CASSVATSGSQETQYF. CDR3 coding DNA: TGTGCCAGCAGCGTAGCGACTAGCGGGAGCCAAGAGACCCAGTACTTC.

The chain is built from TRBV7-2 and TRBJ2-1; 8 bases map to TRBD2. Germline trimming cut 7 bases from V and 6 bases from J; bases unmatched to any gene: 8. The length of the CDR3 is 14 residues. Germline V gene data show CDR1 as SGHTA and CDR2 as FQGNSA. The CDR3 loop reads CASILAGRGNEQFF. The CDR3 DNA sequence: TGTGCCAGCATCCTAGCGGGCCGGGGCAATGAGCAGTTCTTC.

A few counts support this clonotype. The junction does not match germline at one end; this may be a read error. The chain uses TRBV7-2 and TRBJ2-2; no clear D gene. This CDR3 is 13 amino acids long. Germline V gives CDR1 SGHTA, CDR2 FQGNSA. For the CDR3, the DNA is TGTGCCAGCAGTTTAGTTGAAGCCGGGGAGCTGTTTTTT. This translates into CASSLVEAGELFF.

A few counts support this clonotype. This sequence joins TRBV3-1 and TRBJ2-7, with D tentatively TRBD1 (6 bases). Looked up from germline, CDR1 is LGHDT and CDR2 is YNNKEL (reference sequence). The CDR3 is 13 residues long. Trimming pared 4 bases from V and 5 bases from J, leaving 12 bases between. CDR3 amino acids: CASSRIQGNEQYF. CDR3 nucleotide sequence: TGTGCCAGCAGCCGAATTCAGGGGAACGAGCAGTACTTC.

This clonotype was counted only a few times. The V call is TRBV20-1, the J call TRBJ2-3; no reliable D call. V was cut by 0 bases and J by 1 base, with 8 bases left in between. Germline-derived CDR1 and CDR2 are DFQATT and SNEGSKA (reference sequence). CDR3 length: 14 residues. Here the CDR3 reads CSARDVWGTDTQYF. The CDR3 DNA is TGCAGTGCTAGAGATGTTTGGGGCACAGATACGCAGTATTTT.

This clonotype was counted only a few times. The chain links TRBV7-8 to TRBJ1-5; TRBD1 is a possible D gene (6 bases). Germline CDR1 SGHVS, CDR2 FQNEAQ. V dropped 4 bases and J dropped 0 bases, with 13 bases sitting between them. The CDR3 has 16 residues. The CDR3 spells CASSSGQPYSNQPQHF. CDR3 nucleotides: TGTGCCAGCAGCTCCGGACAGCCTTATAGCAATCAGCCCCAGCATTTT.

The V gene is TRBV6-2 or TRBV6-3, the J gene TRBJ2-1; TRBD2 is a possible D gene (6 bases). CDR3 size: 16 residues. V was trimmed by 2 bases and J by 1 base, leaving 12 bases between them. Germline CDR1 and CDR2: MNHEY and SVGEGT. The CDR3 region has the DNA TGTGCCAGCAGTTACAGGAGGGACCGATCCTACAATGAGCAGTTCTTC. Residues: CASSYRRDRSYNEQFF.

This clonotype was seen a few times. This sequence joins TRBV7-2 and TRBJ2-3; tentatively, D is TRBD2 (5 bases). V lost 4 bases and J 1 base, leaving 12 bases between the germline ends. Germline V gene data show CDR1 as SGHTA and CDR2 as FQGNSA. The CDR3 spans 15 residues. The CDR3 sequence is CASSSSSPGTDTQYF. CDR3 in DNA: TGTGCCAGCAGCTCCTCTAGCCCTGGCACAGATACGCAGTATTTT.

The chain recombines TRBV7-2 with TRBJ1-2, with D unresolved. The V end lost 4 bases, the J end lost 3 bases, and 18 bases lay between the germline ends. Looked up from germline, CDR1 is SGHTA and CDR2 is FQGNSA. The CDR3 loop spans 16 amino acids. In DNA, the CDR3 is TGTGCCAGCAGCTACCCCTGGGAGGGCGCTGACTATGGCTACACCTTC. This translates into CASSYPWEGADYGYTF. Variable domain in full (rest from reference TRBV7-2 and TRBJ1-2): GAGVSQSPSNKVTEKGKDVELRCDPISGHTALYWYRQSLGQGLEFLIYFQGNSAPDKSGLPSDRFSAERTGGSVSTLTIQRTQQEDSAVYLCASSYPWEGADYGYTFGSGTRLTVV.

This clonotype was counted a few times. The CDR3 reads CASSTVGALTLSSGANVLTF. In DNA form, the CDR3 reads TGTGCCAGCAGCACTGTGGGGGCCCTGACCCTAAGCTCTGGGGCCAACGTCCTGACTTTC. The chain links TRBV5-6 to TRBJ2-6; possible D gene TRBD1, 6 bases. V lost 4 bases, J lost 0 bases, and 23 bases lay in between. CDR1 is SGHDT, CDR2 YYEEEE, per germline. This CDR3 is 20 amino acids long.

This clonotype was observed many times. The V call is TRBV18, the J call TRBJ2-1; 12 bases agree with TRBD2. The trim removed 3 bases at V and 6 bases at J, leaving 9 bases unmatched. Germline lookup yields CDR1 KGHSH and CDR2 LQKENI. CDR3 size: 17 residues. In nucleotides, the CDR3 is TGTGCCAGCTCACCCCAGAAGGGGGGACTAGCGGGCAATGAGCAGTTCTTC. Amino acids: CASSPQKGGLAGNEQFF.

The chain joins TRBV7-6 to TRBJ2-7, with a weak D call TRBD2 (5 bases). Trimming removed 1 base from V and 3 bases from J, with 10 bases in between. Germline-derived CDR1 and CDR2 are SGHVS and FNYEAQ. This CDR3 is 14 amino acids long. The CDR3 reads CASSLESGLYEQYF. The CDR3 DNA sequence: TGTGCCAGCAGCTTAGAGAGCGGCCTCTACGAGCAGTACTTC.

The sample holds a few counts of this clonotype. This chain links TRBV7-2 with TRBJ2-2; 10 bases match TRBD2. This CDR3 contains 17 residues. In germline, CDR1 is SGHTA, CDR2 FQGNSA. V shed 1 base, J shed 5 bases, and the junction held 7 bases outside the gene matches. As DNA, the CDR3 is TGTGCCAGCAGCTTAGGGGCACTAGCGGGGAGGACCGGGGAGCTGTTTTTT. It translates to CASSLGALAGRTGELFF. Drawing the rest from reference TRBV7-2 and TRBJ2-2, the complete variable domain is GAGVSQSPSNKVTEKGKDVELRCDPISGHTALYWYRQSLGQGLEFLIYFQGNSAPDKSGLPSDRFSAERTGGSVSTLTIQRTQQEDSAVYLCASSLGALAGRTGELFFGEGSRLTVL.

This clonotype came up a few times. The rearrangement joins TRBV6-6 to TRBJ2-1; the D is unclear. V dropped 8 bases and J dropped 8 bases, with 13 bases sitting between them. Germline V gene data show CDR1 as MNHNY and CDR2 as SVGAGI (reference sequence). The CDR3 has 12 residues. CDR3: CASRTSPHEQFF. The CDR3 region has the DNA TGTGCCAGCCGTACAAGCCCCCATGAGCAGTTCTTC.

The rearrangement links TRBV7-9 to TRBJ2-5, with D possibly matching TRBD1 (6 bases). Germline CDR1 is SEHNR and CDR2 is FQNEAQ (reference sequence). The CDR3 is made up of 15 amino acids. The V end was cut by 5 bases, the J end by 10 bases, with 23 bases between. CDR3 bases: TGTGCCAGCAGCCATCCGACAGGAACCCTTTGGAACCAGTACTTC. This encodes CASSHPTGTLWNQYF.